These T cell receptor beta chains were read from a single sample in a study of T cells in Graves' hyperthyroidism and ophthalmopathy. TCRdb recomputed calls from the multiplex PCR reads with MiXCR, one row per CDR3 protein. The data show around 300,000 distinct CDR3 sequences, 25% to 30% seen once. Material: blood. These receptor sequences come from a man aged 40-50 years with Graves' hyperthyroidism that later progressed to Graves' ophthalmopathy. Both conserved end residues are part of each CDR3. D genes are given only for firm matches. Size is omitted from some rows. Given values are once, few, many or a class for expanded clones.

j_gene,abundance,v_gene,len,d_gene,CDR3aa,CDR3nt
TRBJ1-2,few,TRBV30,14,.,CAWSVRYSHYGYTF,TGTGCCTGGAGTGTACGGTACAGCCACTATGGCTACACCTTC
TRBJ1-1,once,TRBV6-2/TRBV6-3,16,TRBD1,CASSYPGTGGALGAFF,TGTGCCAGCAGTTACCCCGGGACAGGGGGCGCATTAGGAGCTTTCTTT
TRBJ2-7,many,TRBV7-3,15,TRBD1,CASSLAGQGLSEQYF,TGTGCCAGCAGCTTAGCGGGACAGGGATTATCCGAGCAGTACTTC
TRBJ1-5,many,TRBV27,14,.,CASSATGRNQPQHF,TGTGCCAGCAGCGCCACGGGTAGGAATCAGCCCCAGCATTTT
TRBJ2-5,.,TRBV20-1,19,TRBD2,CSANDPTSAEWNKEETQYF,TGCAGTGCTAATGATCCGACTAGCGCGGAATGGAATAAAGAAGAGACCCAGTACTTC
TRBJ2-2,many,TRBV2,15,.,CASRIYSGNTGELFF,TGTGCCAGCAGGATTTACAGCGGAAACACCGGGGAGCTGTTTTTT
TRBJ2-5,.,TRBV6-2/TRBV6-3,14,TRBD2,CASSATSGVETQYF,TGTGCCAGCTCTGCGACTAGCGGGGTAGAGACCCAGTACTTC
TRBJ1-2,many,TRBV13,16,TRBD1,CASSLPGTGGSYGYTF,TGTGCCAGCAGCTTACCCGGGACAGGGGGCAGCTATGGCTACACCTTC
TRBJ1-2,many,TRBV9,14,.,CASSVSPGPYGYTF,TGTGCCAGCAGCGTAAGTCCAGGGCCTTATGGCTACACCTTC
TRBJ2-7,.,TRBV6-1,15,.,CASTQANSPFYEQYF,TGTGCCAGCACCCAGGCGAACAGTCCTTTCTACGAGCAGTACTTC
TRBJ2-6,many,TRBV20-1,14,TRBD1,CSATDRSGANVLTF,TGCAGTGCAACGGACAGGTCTGGGGCCAACGTCCTGACTTTC
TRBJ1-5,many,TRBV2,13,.,CASSGQADQPQHF,TGTGCCAGCAGTGGACAGGCAGATCAGCCCCAGCATTTT
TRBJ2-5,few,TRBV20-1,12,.,CSAAGTEETQYF,TGCAGTGCGGCCGGGACTGAAGAGACCCAGTACTTC
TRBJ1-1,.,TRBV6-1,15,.,CASSLQGGINTEAFF,TGTGCCAGCAGTCTCCAAGGGGGGATTAACACTGAAGCTTTCTTT
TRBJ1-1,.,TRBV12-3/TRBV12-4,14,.,CASSPLGGYTEAFF,TGTGCCAGCAGCCCCCTTGGGGGGTACACTGAAGCTTTCTTT
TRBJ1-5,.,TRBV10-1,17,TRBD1,CASSEGTGGPTNQPQHF,TGCGCCAGCAGTGAGGGGACAGGGGGGCCTACCAATCAGCCCCAGCATTTT
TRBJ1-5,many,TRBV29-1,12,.,CSVGSQNQPQHF,TGCAGCGTCGGCAGTCAAAATCAGCCCCAGCATTTT
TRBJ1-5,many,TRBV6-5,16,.,CASSFGQGGPNQPQHF,TGTGCCAGCAGTTTTGGGCAGGGAGGTCCCAATCAGCCCCAGCATTTT
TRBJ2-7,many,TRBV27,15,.,CASRLGQSDSYEQYF,TGTGCCAGCAGGTTAGGACAGAGTGACTCCTACGAGCAGTACTTC
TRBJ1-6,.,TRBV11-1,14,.,CASSFGRGISPLHF,TGTGCCAGCAGCTTTGGACGGGGGATTTCACCCCTCCACTTT
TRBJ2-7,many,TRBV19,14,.,CASSIGGRIYEQYF,TGTGCCAGTAGTATAGGAGGCCGAATCTACGAGCAGTACTTC
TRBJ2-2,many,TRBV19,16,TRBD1,CASKDRVTAVTGELFF,TGTGCCAGTAAAGACAGGGTTACGGCGGTCACCGGGGAGCTGTTTTTT
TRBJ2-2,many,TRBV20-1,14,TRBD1,CSARGTGMSGELFF,TGCAGTGCTAGGGGGACAGGGATGTCCGGGGAGCTGTTTTTT
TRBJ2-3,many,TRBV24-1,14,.,CATEKGPSTDTQYF,TGTGCCACCGAGAAGGGACCTAGCACAGATACGCAGTATTTT
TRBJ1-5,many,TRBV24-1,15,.,CATSDNSASNQPQHF,TGTGCCACCAGTGATAATTCGGCCAGCAATCAGCCCCAGCATTTT
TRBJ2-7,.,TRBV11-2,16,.,CASSQGPGNPTHEQYF,TGTGCCAGCAGCCAGGGACCAGGGAATCCTACTCACGAGCAGTACTTC
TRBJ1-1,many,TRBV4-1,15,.,CASSQDPARQAEAFF,TGCGCCAGCAGCCAAGACCCCGCCCGACAGGCTGAAGCTTTCTTT
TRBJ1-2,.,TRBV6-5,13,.,CASSYSGTYGYTF,TGTGCCAGCAGTTACTCGGGGACCTATGGCTACACCTTC
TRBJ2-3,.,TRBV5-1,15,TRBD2,CASSLLLAGTDTQYF,TGCGCCAGCAGCTTGCTACTAGCGGGCACAGATACGCAGTATTTT
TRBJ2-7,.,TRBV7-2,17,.,CASSLARDKVSSYEQYF,TGTGCCAGCAGCTTAGCGAGGGACAAAGTAAGCTCCTACGAGCAGTACTTC
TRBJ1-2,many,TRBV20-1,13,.,CSASRDANYGYTF,TGCAGTGCTAGCCGGGACGCAAACTATGGCTACACCTTC
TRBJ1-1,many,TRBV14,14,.,CASSPSRGGTEAFF,TGTGCCAGCAGCCCTTCCAGGGGAGGTACTGAAGCTTTCTTT
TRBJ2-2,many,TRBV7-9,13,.,CASSPALTGELFF,TGTGCCAGCAGCCCCGCATTAACCGGGGAGCTGTTTTTT
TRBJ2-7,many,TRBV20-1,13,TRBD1,CSAQGAYTYEQYF,TGCAGTGCTCAGGGGGCCTATACCTACGAGCAGTACTTC
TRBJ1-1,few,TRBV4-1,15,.,CASSQGGDPYTEAFF,TGCGCCAGCAGCCAAGGTGGCGATCCCTACACTGAAGCTTTCTTT
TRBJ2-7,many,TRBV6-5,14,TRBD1,CASSFEGASYEQYF,TGTGCCAGCAGTTTTGAGGGGGCCTCCTACGAGCAGTACTTC
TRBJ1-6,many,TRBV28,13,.,CASTDPYNSPLHF,TGTGCCAGCACCGATCCCTATAATTCACCCCTCCACTTT
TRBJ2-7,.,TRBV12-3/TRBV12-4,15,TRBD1,CASSLGGQGVSEQYF,TGTGCCAGCAGTTTGGGGGGACAGGGGGTGAGCGAGCAGTACTTC
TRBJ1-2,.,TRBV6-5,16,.,CASSYSDGPGGYGYTF,TGTGCCAGCAGTTATTCTGACGGACCCGGGGGTTATGGCTACACCTTC
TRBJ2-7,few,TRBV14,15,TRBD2,CASSQAWGGSYEQYF,TGTGCCAGCAGCCAAGCCTGGGGGGGATCCTACGAGCAGTACTTC
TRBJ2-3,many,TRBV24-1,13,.,CATSDSYTDTQYF,TGTGCCACCAGTGATTCCTATACAGATACGCAGTATTTT
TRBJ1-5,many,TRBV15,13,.,CATSGGKNQPQHF,TGTGCCACCAGCGGGGGCAAAAATCAGCCCCAGCATTTT
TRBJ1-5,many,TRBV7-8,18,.,CASSPEPEMRVRNQPQHF,TGTGCCAGCAGCCCGGAGCCAGAGATGCGGGTTCGAAATCAGCCCCAGCATTTT
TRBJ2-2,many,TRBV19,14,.,CASYGLEVTGELFF,TGTGCCAGTTACGGCCTAGAGGTGACCGGGGAGCTGTTTTTT
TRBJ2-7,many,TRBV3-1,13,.,CASSQVKVGEQYF,TGTGCCAGCAGCCAAGTAAAGGTTGGCGAGCAGTACTTC
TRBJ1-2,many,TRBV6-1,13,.,CASSEVNRAGHTF,TGTGCCAGCAGTGAAGTCAACAGGGCTGGCCACACCTTC